A selection of T cell receptor beta chains follows, all from one sample in a study of human T cells and chemical hapten exposure. TCRdb redid the calling of the RACE reads with MiXCR, one entry per CDR3 protein. The repertoire includes approximately 97,000 distinct CDR3 sequences, about 28% of them detected once, and approximately 10% sits in the top ten. The sequencing here drew on whole blood, taken in connection with sensitization to the hapten diphenylcyclopropenone (DPC). Receptors originate from a man between 40 and 49 years old with alopecia areata. Some clones in this sample may be carry-over from other donors' samples. Both conserved end residues are part of each CDR3. Each record gives: V gene, clone size, J gene, D gene, CDR3 protein, CDR3 DNA. D genes are given only for firm matches. Rows give clone size only sometimes, using once, few, many, or a class for an expanded clone.

>TRBV7-2|many|TRBJ2-3|-
CASSSTGLDTQYF
TGTGCCAGCAGCTCTACGGGATTAGATACGCAGTATTTT
>TRBV12-3/TRBV12-4|-|TRBJ2-5|TRBD1
CASSLSGGEETQYF
TGTGCCAGCAGTTTATCAGGGGGCGAAGAGACCCAGTACTTC
>TRBV5-1|-|TRBJ2-3|TRBD2
CASSFGLAVSTDTQYF
TGCGCCAGCAGCTTCGGACTAGCGGTTAGCACAGATACGCAGTATTTT
>TRBV7-9|-|TRBJ2-2|TRBD2
CASSLPGTSGRNTGELFF
TGTGCCAGCAGCTTACCCGGGACTAGCGGGAGGAACACCGGGGAGCTGTTTTTT
>TRBV4-3|few|TRBJ2-7|TRBD1
CASSQWDRDPYEQYF
TGCGCCAGCAGCCAATGGGACAGGGACCCATACGAGCAGTACTTC
>TRBV30|-|TRBJ1-5|-
CAWSVNHLGGVQHF
TGTGCCTGGAGTGTAAACCATCTTGGAGGTGTCCAGCATTTT
>TRBV2|few|TRBJ1-4|-
CASRSPGTPATNEKLFF
TGTGCCAGCAGGTCCCCTGGGACACCCGCAACTAATGAAAAACTGTTTTTT
>TRBV28|few|TRBJ2-2|TRBD2
CASSPFSGRASPGELFF
TGTGCCAGCAGTCCCTTTAGCGGGAGGGCCAGTCCCGGGGAGCTGTTTTTT
>TRBV7-2|few|TRBJ2-5|TRBD2
CASSLELAGVETQYF
TGTGCCAGCAGCTTAGAACTAGCGGGAGTGGAGACCCAGTACTTC
>TRBV6-2/TRBV6-3|many|TRBJ2-2|-
CASRGSIGANTGELFF
TGTGCCAGCAGAGGGTCTATCGGAGCGAACACCGGGGAGCTGTTTTTT
>TRBV7-9|-|TRBJ2-7|-
CASSSTYYEQYF
TGTGCCAGCAGCTCGACGTACTACGAGCAGTACTTC
>TRBV7-9|many|TRBJ1-2|TRBD1
CASSGTANYGYTF
TGTGCCAGCAGCGGGACAGCTAACTATGGCTACACCTTC
>TRBV10-3|-|TRBJ2-7|-
CAIADRYEQYF
TGTGCCATCGCCGACAGGTACGAGCAGTACTTC
>TRBV12-3/TRBV12-4|-|TRBJ1-1|-
CASLWNTEAFF
TGTGCCAGCCTCTGGAACACTGAAGCTTTCTTT
>TRBV6-5|few|TRBJ1-1|TRBD1
CASSRDRGLRTEAFF
TGTGCCAGCAGTCGGGACAGGGGATTGAGGACTGAAGCTTTCTTT
>TRBV12-3/TRBV12-4|-|TRBJ2-3|TRBD1
CASSLGQGSTDTQYF
TGTGCCAGCAGTTTAGGACAGGGAAGCACAGATACGCAGTATTTT
>TRBV15|-|TRBJ2-7|-
CATSRVLGPYEQYF
TGTGCCACCAGCAGAGTGCTGGGACCATACGAGCAGTACTTC
>TRBV20-1|few|TRBJ2-7|TRBD2
CSASSLAGLTYEQYF
TGCAGTGCTAGTTCGCTAGCGGGACTAACCTACGAGCAGTACTTC
>TRBV18|few|TRBJ2-5|TRBD2
CASSASLAVQETQYF
TGTGCCAGCTCAGCCTCGCTAGCGGTCCAAGAGACCCAGTACTTC
>TRBV4-3|-|TRBJ1-5|-
CASSPVLGGGNQPQHF
TGCGCCAGCAGCCCAGTGCTCGGAGGGGGCAATCAGCCCCAGCATTTT